This TCR beta chain comes out of a study of blood T cell repertoires in COVID-19. Overall study context: T cells, B-cell-depleted T cells, or PBMCs supplied cDNA or gDNA.

As originally analysed: It was from reference gene primer amplification that nucleated cell counts were estimated. Assay used: immunoSEQ multiplex PCR; TCRdb lists only in-frame clones, some missing. V, J and clone size were drawn from that table, and D and trimming were deduced from the DNA. The sample has about 190,000 clones; 76% are singletons. Only a few counts were recorded for this clone. The TCR sequence derives from a woman in her 50s with acute COVID-19. The sequenced material came from PBMCs or T cells enriched from blood (not recorded which).

CDR3 coding DNA: TGTGCCAGCAGCAGAGGGGGTTTTGGAAACACCATATATTTT. It specifies CASSRGGFGNTIYF. V gene TRBV2 combines with J gene TRBJ1-3; tentative D call: TRBD1 (6 bases). The CDR3 has 14 residues. Germline CDR1 reads SNHLY; CDR2 reads FYNNEI. Trimming stripped 6 bases from V and 3 bases from J, with 12 bases between.